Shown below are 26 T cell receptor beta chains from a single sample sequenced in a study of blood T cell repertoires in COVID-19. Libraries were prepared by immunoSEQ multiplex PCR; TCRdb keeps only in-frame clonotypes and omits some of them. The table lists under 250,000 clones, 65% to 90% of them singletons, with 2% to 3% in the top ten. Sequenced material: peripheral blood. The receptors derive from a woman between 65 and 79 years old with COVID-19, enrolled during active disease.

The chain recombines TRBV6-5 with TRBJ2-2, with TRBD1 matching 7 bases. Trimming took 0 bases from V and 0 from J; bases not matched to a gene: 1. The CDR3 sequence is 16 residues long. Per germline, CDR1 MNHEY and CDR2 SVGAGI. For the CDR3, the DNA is TGTGCCAGCAGTTACTCCGGGACAGCGAACACCGGGGAGCTGTTTTTT. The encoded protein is CASSYSGTANTGELFF.

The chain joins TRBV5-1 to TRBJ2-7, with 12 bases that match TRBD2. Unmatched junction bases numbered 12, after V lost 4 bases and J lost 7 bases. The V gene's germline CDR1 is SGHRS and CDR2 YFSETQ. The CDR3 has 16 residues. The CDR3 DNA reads TGCGCCAGCAGCATCCAGTTACTAGCGGGAGGAGAGGAGCAGTACTTC. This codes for CASSIQLLAGGEEQYF.

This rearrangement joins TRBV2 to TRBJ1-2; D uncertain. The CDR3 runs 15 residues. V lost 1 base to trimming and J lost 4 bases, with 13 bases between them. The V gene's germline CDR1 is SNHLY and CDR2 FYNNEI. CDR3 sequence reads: CASSEGRRGIYGYTF. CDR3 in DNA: TGTGCCAGCAGTGAAGGGCGCCGCGGCATCTATGGCTACACCTTC.

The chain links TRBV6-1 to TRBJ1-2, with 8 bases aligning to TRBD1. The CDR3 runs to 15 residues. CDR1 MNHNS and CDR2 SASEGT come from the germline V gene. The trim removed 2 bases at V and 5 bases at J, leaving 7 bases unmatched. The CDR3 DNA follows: TGTGCCAGCAGTGAAACAGGGAACAGGGGGTATGGCTACACCTTC. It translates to CASSETGNRGYGYTF.

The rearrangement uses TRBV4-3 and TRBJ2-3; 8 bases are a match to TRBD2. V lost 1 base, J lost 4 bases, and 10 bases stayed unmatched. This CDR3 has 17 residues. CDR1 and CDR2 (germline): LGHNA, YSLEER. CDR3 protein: CASSQVGGAGGADTQYF. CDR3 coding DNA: TGCGCCAGCAGCCAAGTCGGGGGGGCGGGAGGAGCAGATACGCAGTATTTT.

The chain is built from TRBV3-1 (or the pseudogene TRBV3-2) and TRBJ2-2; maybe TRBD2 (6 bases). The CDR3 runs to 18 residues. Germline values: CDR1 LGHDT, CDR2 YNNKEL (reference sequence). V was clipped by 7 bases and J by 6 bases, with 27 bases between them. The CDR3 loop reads CASNPSVWDGSGAGELFF. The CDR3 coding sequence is TGTGCCAGCAACCCCTCTGTCTGGGATGGATCGGGGGCCGGGGAGCTGTTTTTT.

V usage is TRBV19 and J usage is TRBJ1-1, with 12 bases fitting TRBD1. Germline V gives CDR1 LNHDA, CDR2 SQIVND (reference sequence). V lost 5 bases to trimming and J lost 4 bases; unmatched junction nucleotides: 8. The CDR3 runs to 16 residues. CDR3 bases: TGTGCCAGTAGTGTTCACCCGGGACAGGGGGCCACTGAAGCTTTCTTT. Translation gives CASSVHPGQGATEAFF.

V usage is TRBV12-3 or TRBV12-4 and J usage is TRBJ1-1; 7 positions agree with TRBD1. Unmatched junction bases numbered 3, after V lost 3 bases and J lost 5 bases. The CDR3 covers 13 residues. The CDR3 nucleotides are TGTGCCAGCAGTTTGGGACAGAGAACTGAAGCTTTCTTT. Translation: CASSLGQRTEAFF.

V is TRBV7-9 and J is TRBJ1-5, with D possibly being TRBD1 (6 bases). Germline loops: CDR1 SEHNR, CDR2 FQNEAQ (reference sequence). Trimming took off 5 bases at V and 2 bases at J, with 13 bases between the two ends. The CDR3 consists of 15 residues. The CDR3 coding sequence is TGTGCCAGCAGCGCCTCTGGGGGCGGCAATCAGCCCCAGCATTTT. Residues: CASSASGGGNQPQHF.

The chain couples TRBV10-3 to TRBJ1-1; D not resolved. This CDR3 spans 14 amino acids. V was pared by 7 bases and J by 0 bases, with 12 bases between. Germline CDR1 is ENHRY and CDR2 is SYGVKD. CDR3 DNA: TGTGCCATCAAAAGGAGCAACTTGAACACTGAAGCTTTCTTT. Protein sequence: CAIKRSNLNTEAFF.

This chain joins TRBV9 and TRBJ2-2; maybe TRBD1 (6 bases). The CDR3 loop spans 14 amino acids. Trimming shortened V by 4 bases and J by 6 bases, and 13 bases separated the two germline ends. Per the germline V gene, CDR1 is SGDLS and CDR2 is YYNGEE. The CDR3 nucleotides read TGTGCCAGCAGCTTAGGGACACAGGCCGGGGAGCTGTTTTTT. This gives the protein CASSLGTQAGELFF.

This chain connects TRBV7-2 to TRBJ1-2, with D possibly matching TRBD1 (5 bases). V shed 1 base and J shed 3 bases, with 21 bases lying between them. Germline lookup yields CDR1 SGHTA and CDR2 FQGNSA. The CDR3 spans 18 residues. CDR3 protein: CASSLVRSIQGGHYGYTF. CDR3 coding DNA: TGTGCCAGCAGCTTAGTTAGGTCCATTCAGGGAGGTCACTATGGCTACACCTTC.

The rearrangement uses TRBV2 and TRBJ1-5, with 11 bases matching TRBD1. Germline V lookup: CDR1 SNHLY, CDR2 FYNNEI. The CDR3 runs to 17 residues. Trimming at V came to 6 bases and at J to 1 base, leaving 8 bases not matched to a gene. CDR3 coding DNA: TGTGCCAGCAGCGCAGCCCGGGACAGGGGGAGCAATCAGCCCCAGCATTTT. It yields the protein CASSAARDRGSNQPQHF.

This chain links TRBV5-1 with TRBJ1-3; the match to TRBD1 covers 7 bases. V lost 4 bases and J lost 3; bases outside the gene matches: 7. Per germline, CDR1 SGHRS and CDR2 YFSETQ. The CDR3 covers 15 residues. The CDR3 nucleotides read TGCGCCAGCAGCCTGGCAGGGACAGATGGAAACACCATATATTTT. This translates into CASSLAGTDGNTIYF.

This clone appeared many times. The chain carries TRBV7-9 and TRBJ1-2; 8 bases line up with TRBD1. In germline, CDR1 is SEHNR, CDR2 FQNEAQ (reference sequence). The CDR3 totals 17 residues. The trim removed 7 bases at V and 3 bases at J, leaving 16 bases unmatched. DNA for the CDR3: TGTGCCAGCACCCTTAGAGATCCCAGGGGGCGAGACTATGGCTACACCTTC. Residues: CASTLRDPRGRDYGYTF.

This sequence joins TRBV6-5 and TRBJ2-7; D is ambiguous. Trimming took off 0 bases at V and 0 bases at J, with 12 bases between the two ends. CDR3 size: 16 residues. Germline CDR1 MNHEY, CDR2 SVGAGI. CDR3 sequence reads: CASSYSISTNSYEQYF. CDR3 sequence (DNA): TGTGCCAGCAGTTACTCGATTAGTACCAACTCCTACGAGCAGTACTTC.

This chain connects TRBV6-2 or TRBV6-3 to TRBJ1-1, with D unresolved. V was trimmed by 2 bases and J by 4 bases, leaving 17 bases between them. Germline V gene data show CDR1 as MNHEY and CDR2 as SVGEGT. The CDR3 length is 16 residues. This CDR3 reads CASSYPLMSRSTEAFF. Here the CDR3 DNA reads TGTGCCAGCAGTTACCCCCTTATGTCGAGGAGCACTGAAGCTTTCTTT.

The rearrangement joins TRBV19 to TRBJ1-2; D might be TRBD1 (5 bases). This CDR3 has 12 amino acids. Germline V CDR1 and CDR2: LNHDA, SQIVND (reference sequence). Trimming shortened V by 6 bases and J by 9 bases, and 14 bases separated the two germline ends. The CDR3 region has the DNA TGTGCCAGTAGCTGGGGGGAGGGTAGCTACACCTTC. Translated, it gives CASSWGEGSYTF.

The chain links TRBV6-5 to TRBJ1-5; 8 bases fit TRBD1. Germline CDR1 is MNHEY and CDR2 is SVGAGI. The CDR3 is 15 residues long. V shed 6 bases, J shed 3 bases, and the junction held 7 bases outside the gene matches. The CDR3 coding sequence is TGTGCCAGCAGGCCTGACAGGGGACCCAATCAGCCCCAGCATTTT. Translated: CASRPDRGPNQPQHF.

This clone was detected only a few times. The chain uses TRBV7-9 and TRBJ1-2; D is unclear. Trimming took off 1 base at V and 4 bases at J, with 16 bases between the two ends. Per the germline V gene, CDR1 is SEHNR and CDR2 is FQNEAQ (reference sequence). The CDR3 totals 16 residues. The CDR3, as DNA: TGTGCCAGCAGCTTAGGTCGAGGAATGGAGGCCTATGGCTACACCTTC. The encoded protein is CASSLGRGMEAYGYTF.

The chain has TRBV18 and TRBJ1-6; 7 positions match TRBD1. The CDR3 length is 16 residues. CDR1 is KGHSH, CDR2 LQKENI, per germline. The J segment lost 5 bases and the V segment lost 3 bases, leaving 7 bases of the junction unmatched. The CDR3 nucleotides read TGTGCCAGCTCACCCCTGCCGGGACAGAATAATTCACCCCTCCACTTT. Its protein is CASSPLPGQNNSPLHF.

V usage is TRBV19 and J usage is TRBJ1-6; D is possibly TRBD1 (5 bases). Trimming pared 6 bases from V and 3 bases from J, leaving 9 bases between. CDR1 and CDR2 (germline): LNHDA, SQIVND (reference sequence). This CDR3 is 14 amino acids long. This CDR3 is CASRSDSYNSPLHF. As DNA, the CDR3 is TGTGCCAGTAGAAGCGACAGCTATAATTCACCCCTCCACTTT.

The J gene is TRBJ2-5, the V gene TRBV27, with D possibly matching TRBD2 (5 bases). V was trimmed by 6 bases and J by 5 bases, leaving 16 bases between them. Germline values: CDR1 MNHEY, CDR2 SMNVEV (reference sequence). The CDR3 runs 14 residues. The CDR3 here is CASSLRRGWETQYF. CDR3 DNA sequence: TGTGCCAGCAGCCTCCGGAGAGGGTGGGAGACCCAGTACTTC.

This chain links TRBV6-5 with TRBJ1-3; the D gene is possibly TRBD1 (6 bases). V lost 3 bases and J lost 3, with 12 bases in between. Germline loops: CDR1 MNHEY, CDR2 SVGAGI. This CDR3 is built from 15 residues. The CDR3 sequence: CASSYSTGGGNTIYF. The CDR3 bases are TGTGCCAGCAGTTATTCGACAGGAGGTGGAAACACCATATATTTT.

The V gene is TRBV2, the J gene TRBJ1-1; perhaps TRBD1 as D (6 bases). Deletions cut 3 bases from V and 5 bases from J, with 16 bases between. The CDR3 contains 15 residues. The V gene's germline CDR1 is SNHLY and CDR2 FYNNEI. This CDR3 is CASSDQGMEKTEAFF. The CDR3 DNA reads TGTGCCAGCAGTGATCAGGGGATGGAGAAAACTGAAGCTTTCTTT.

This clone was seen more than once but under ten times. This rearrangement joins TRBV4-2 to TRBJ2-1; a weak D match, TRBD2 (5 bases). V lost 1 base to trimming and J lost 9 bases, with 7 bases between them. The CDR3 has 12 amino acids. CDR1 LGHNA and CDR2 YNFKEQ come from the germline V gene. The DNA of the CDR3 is TGTGCCAGCAGCCAAGTAGCGTCTGAGCAGTTCTTC. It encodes CASSQVASEQFF.